This entry concerns a single T cell receptor beta chain. Its binding antigen is unknown. The junction differs from germline at one of its ends, possibly a read error. This sample stems from a study of T cell changes during pregnancy in multiple sclerosis (dated by TCRdb to the late 2010s). Regarding the study in general: In women with multiple sclerosis, the researchers looked at how the T cell repertoire shifted as pregnancy progressed.

Library preparation employed the immunoSEQ multiplex PCR assay. The source is immuneACCESS, and TCRdb retained only in-frame sequences with V and J called. Part of the clones is not carried over; for the studies checked, unresolved V genes explain less than half of this, and the remainder is unexplained. The sample table shows 40,000 or so clones, and more than 80% are seen once. In total, the top ten clones hold about 0.4% of the sample. The CDR3, cysteine through phenylalanine, is 13 amino acids long. Solely the CDR3 DNA is kept, with 39 bases framed from the first base. CDR1 and CDR2, looked up from the germline V gene, are KGHSH and LQKENI.

The chain couples TRBV18 to TRBJ2-1, with no confidently assigned D gene. This specimen was CD4+ T cells from peripheral blood mononuclear cells, taken in the third trimester of pregnancy. The clonotype was recovered from a female donor with multiple sclerosis, enrolled in a pregnancy study. In nucleotide form, the sequence is TGTGCCAGCTCACCCGACTCCTTCAATGAGCAGTTCTTC. It codes for CASSPDSFNEQFF.